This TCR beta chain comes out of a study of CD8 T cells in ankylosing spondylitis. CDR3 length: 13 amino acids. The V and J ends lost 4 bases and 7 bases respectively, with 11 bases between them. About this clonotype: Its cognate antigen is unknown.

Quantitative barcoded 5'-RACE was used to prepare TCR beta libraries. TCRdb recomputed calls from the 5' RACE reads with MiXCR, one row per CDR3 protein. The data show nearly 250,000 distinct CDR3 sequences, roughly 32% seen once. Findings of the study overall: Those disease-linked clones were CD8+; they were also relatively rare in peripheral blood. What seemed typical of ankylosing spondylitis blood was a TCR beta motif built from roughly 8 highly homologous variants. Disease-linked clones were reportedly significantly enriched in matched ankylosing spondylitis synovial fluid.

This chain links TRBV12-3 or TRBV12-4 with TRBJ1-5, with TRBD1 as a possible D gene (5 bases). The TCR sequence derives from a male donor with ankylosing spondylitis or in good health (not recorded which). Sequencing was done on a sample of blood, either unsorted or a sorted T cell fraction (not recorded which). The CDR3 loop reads CASSSKGRQPQHF. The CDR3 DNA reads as TGTGCCAGCAGTTCCAAGGGACGCCAGCCCCAGCATTTT.